A single sample gave rise to the 18 T cell receptor beta chains below, sequenced in a study of Ad26.COV2.S vaccination and SARS-CoV-2 variants. Treatment meaning: some 20 received Ad26.COV2.S at low or high dose, single or two shots; 5 received placebo; per-sample allocation not given. The samples date from day 63 after the first vaccine or placebo injection. The protocol was immunoSEQ multiplex PCR, while the TCRdb copy is restricted to in-frame clones and leaves out a portion. The table has roughly 320,000 clones, around 86% seen once. Sequencing was performed on peripheral blood, taken in a trial of Ad26.COV2.S vaccine versus placebo. The receptors come from a person between 18 and 60 years old who received the Ad26.COV2.S COVID-19 vaccine or a placebo.

This chain uses TRBV6-5 with TRBJ2-1; no firm D call. Germline CDR1 and CDR2: MNHEY and SVGAGI. V was clipped by 6 bases and J by 2 bases, with 5 bases between them. The CDR3 runs to 12 residues. CDR3 sequence: CASRRAYNEQFF. Here the CDR3 DNA reads TGTGCCAGCAGACGGGCCTACAATGAGCAGTTCTTC.

This chain uses TRBV27 with TRBJ2-5; D not resolved. Trimming left V 2 bases short and J 1 base short, with 5 bases between. From germline, CDR1 is MNHEY and CDR2 SMNVEV (reference sequence). The CDR3 has 13 residues. The CDR3 loop is CASSLLPQETQYF. The CDR3 bases are TGTGCCAGCAGTTTACTACCCCAAGAGACCCAGTACTTC.

This chain joins TRBV27 and TRBJ1-5; 9 nucleotides align to TRBD1. The CDR3 consists of 15 residues. Trimming removed 5 bases from V and 4 bases from J; junction bases left unmatched: 6. The germline V gene has CDR1 MNHEY and CDR2 SMNVEV (reference sequence). CDR3 in DNA: TGTGCCAGCAGTCTAACCGGGACAGGGAATCAGCCCCAGCATTTT. Translation: CASSLTGTGNQPQHF.

The chain has TRBV19 and TRBJ1-1, with D possibly TRBD1 on 6 matching bases. V lost 4 bases and J 0 bases, leaving 12 bases between the germline ends. CDR1 and CDR2 from the germline V gene are LNHDA and SQIVND (reference sequence). This CDR3 has 15 residues. The CDR3 DNA reads as TGTGCCAGTAGTAGGGGGCCAGGAGTGAACACTGAAGCTTTCTTT. Translating it yields CASSRGPGVNTEAFF.

The genes are TRBV5-4 and TRBJ1-2; perhaps TRBD1 as D (5 bases). Germline values: CDR1 SGHNT, CDR2 YYREEE (reference sequence). V shed 4 bases and J shed 4 bases, with 11 bases lying between them. The CDR3 consists of 13 residues. In DNA form, the CDR3 reads TGTGCCAGCAGCGTTCAGGGAGGCTATGGCTACACCTTC. Translated, it gives CASSVQGGYGYTF. The full variable domain, its missing parts supplied by reference TRBV5-4 and TRBJ1-2, is ETGVTQSPTHLIKTRGQQVTLRCSSQSGHNTVSWYQQALGQGPQFIFQYYREEENGRGNFPPRFSGLQFPNYSSELNVNALELDDSALYLCASSVQGGYGYTFGSGTRLTVV.

The chain recombines TRBV6-5 with TRBJ1-1, with unresolved D. The CDR3 sequence is 12 residues long. Trimming cost V 9 bases and J 1 base, with 9 bases left between them. The germline gives CDR1 MNHEY, CDR2 SVGAGI. Here the CDR3 DNA reads TGTGCCAGTAATGCGGCGAACACTGAAGCTTTCTTT. This gives the protein CASNAANTEAFF.

The V gene is TRBV24-1, the J gene TRBJ2-2; tentative D call: TRBD1 (6 bases). CDR1 is KGHDR and CDR2 is SFDVKD in the germline V gene. The CDR3 has 15 residues. Trimming stripped 4 bases from V and 7 bases from J, with 15 bases between. This CDR3 is CATSDHRATDGELFF. The CDR3 DNA follows: TGTGCCACCAGTGACCACAGGGCCACGGACGGGGAGCTGTTTTTT.

V gene TRBV5-5 combines with J gene TRBJ1-1; D might be TRBD1 (5 bases). The length of the CDR3 is 15 residues. The V end was cut by 0 bases, the J end by 6 bases, with 15 bases between. In germline, CDR1 is SGHKS, CDR2 YYEKEE (reference sequence). CDR3 DNA sequence: TGTGCCAGCAGCTTGGGACAGCCCTTGGGTTCTGAAGCTTTCTTT. This sequence encodes CASSLGQPLGSEAFF. The full variable domain, completed using reference TRBV5-5 and TRBJ1-1, is DAGVTQSPTHLIKTRGQQVTLRCSPISGHKSVSWYQQVLGQGPQFIFQYYEKEERGRGNFPDRFSARQFPNYSSELNVNALLLGDSALYLCASSLGQPLGSEAFFGQGTRLTVV.

The gene calls are TRBV4-3 and TRBJ2-1; 10 bases are a match to TRBD2. CDR3 length: 16 residues. Germline CDR1 is LGHNA and CDR2 is YSLEER. J gave up 8 bases and V 6 bases, and 13 bases lay outside the gene matches. The CDR3 protein is CASSHERVAGGDEQFF. DNA for the CDR3: TGCGCCAGCAGTCACGAAAGGGTAGCGGGGGGCGATGAGCAGTTCTTC.

Of note for this clone: Different DNA sequences within this sample yield the same CDR3. This chain links TRBV9 with TRBJ2-3; D is uncertain. The V end lost 2 bases, the J end lost 0 bases, and 4 bases lay between the germline ends. The V gene's germline CDR1 is SGDLS and CDR2 YYNGEE. There are 13 residues in the CDR3. The DNA for the CDR3 is TGTGCCAGCAGCGTTCGGAGCACAGATACGCAGTATTTT. Protein product: CASSVRSTDTQYF.

The genes are TRBV4-3 and TRBJ2-2; D not certain. The germline V gene has CDR1 LGHNA and CDR2 YSLEER. The CDR3 runs to 15 residues. Trimming left V 3 bases short and J 7 bases short, with 15 bases between. The CDR3 DNA sequence: TGCGCCAGCAGCCAGGCCTCAGGTCCAGTCGGGGAGCTGTTTTTT. Amino acids: CASSQASGPVGELFF.

The chain carries TRBV29-1 and TRBJ2-7; the D gene is possibly TRBD1 (6 bases). Germline V lookup: CDR1 SQVTM, CDR2 ANQGSEA. Deletions cut 1 base from V and 2 bases from J, with 9 bases between. The CDR3 covers 13 residues. The CDR3 reads CSVEGTDPYEQYF. CDR3 DNA sequence: TGCAGCGTTGAAGGGACAGACCCCTACGAGCAGTACTTC.

The DNA of the CDR3 is TGTGCCAGTAGTACAGGTCCCTCCGGCAGGAACTATGGCTACACCTTC. The encoded protein is CASSTGPSGRNYGYTF. The V gene is TRBV19, the J gene TRBJ1-2; D unclear. The CDR3 totals 16 residues. Per germline, CDR1 LNHDA and CDR2 SQIVND (reference sequence). The ends were cut back, 4 bases at V and 2 bases at J, with 17 bases in the middle.

This clone was found once. The gene calls are TRBV6-5 and TRBJ1-4; 9 bases are a match to TRBD1. V gave up 6 bases and J gave up 7 bases; unmatched junction bases: 9. Germline loops: CDR1 MNHEY, CDR2 SVGAGI. This CDR3 is 15 amino acids long. This chain's CDR3 is CASRVGQGAVEKLFF. The CDR3 nucleotides are TGTGCCAGCAGGGTGGGACAGGGTGCGGTTGAAAAACTGTTTTTT.

This chain joins TRBV5-1 and TRBJ1-1, with D perhaps TRBD1 (6 bases). Between the trimmed V and J ends, which lost 2 bases and 6 bases, there was a span of 23 bases. CDR3 length equals 17 residues. Germline V gene data show CDR1 as SGHRS and CDR2 as YFSETQ. The CDR3 DNA sequence: TGCGCCAGCAGCTTTGGGGGGCGCGGTCAGGAAAATTCTGAAGCTTTCTTT. Translating gives CASSFGGRGQENSEAFF.

The CDR3 bases are TGCGCCAGCAGCCAAGTCTTTGCGGTAGCTAACTATGGCTACACCTTC. This sequence encodes CASSQVFAVANYGYTF. The rearrangement links TRBV4-1 to TRBJ1-2; no definite D call. The germline gives CDR1 MGHRA, CDR2 YSYEKL. The CDR3 extends over 16 amino acids. Trimming took 1 base from V and 0 from J, leaving 12 bases between them.

V gene TRBV9 combines with J gene TRBJ1-1; 8 nucleotides align to TRBD1. The CDR3 contains 14 residues. The germline CDR1 and CDR2 sequences are SGDLS and YYNGEE. J lost 5 bases, V lost 3 bases, and 6 bases had no gene match. The CDR3 nucleotides read TGTGCCAGCAGCGCGGACAGGGAGTGGACTGAAGCTTTCTTT. The encoded protein is CASSADREWTEAFF.

This clone occurred once. The identical CDR3 is also encoded by other nucleotide sequences in the sample. The chain joins TRBV5-1 to TRBJ2-5; D possibly uses TRBD1 or TRBD2 (5 bases each). Germline CDR1 SGHRS, CDR2 YFSETQ. V lost 0 bases to trimming and J lost 4 bases, with 7 bases between them. The CDR3 has 13 residues. The CDR3 region is CASSLAGGETQYF. Here the CDR3 DNA reads TGCGCCAGCAGCTTGGCTGGGGGAGAGACCCAGTACTTC.